This T cell receptor (beta chain) was captured by sequencing in a study of blood T cell repertoires in COVID-19. Background on the study: Spain, Italy and the United States supplied samples that represented acute and convalescent COVID-19. PBMCs, B-cell-depleted T cells, or T cells provided the cDNA or gDNA that made up the material.

How the authors handled the data: The assay estimated nucleated cells by amplifying reference gene primers. Sequencing used immunoSEQ multiplex PCR; TCRdb keeps in-frame clones, though not all of them. The V and J calls and clone size come from that table; D and trimming were worked out from the DNA. Of 90,000 to 100,000 clones in the sample, 65% to 85% were seen once. This clone was counted only a few times. Losses at the gene ends were 5 bases for V and 8 bases for J; bases not matched to a gene: 4. Germline V lookup: CDR1 SEHNR, CDR2 FQNEAQ (reference sequence). The CDR3 loop spans 13 amino acids. Specimen: peripheral blood. This sequence was found in an older woman with acute or convalescent COVID-19. The chain joins TRBV7-9 to TRBJ2-7; 12 nucleotides line up with TRBD1. CDR3 residues: CASSTGQGAKQYF. The CDR3 DNA follows: TGTGCCAGCAGCACGGGACAGGGGGCAAAGCAGTACTTC.